The clone carrying this T cell receptor beta chain was detected once. These data are taken from a study of CD8 T cells in Susac syndrome. The CDR3 is 13 residues long. CDR1 is SEHNR, CDR2 FQNEAQ, per germline (reference sequence). V lost 1 base, J lost 6 bases, and 9 bases lay in between. RNA amounts of about 0.45 to 1 ug underwent reverse transcription with random hexamers. TCRdb used MiXCR to reprocess the immunoSEQ multiplex PCR reads, holding one entry per CDR3 protein. The sample has more than 200,000 distinct CDR3 sequences, approximately 94% seen once; the top ten hold under 0.2%. Sequencing of TCR beta was carried out in blood CD8+ and CD4+ T cells.

Sample: CD4+ T cells from PBMCs. This chain links TRBV7-9 with TRBJ1-2; D ambiguous. This sequence originates from a human donor with Susac syndrome. The CDR3 loop is CASSLEMGNGYTF. The DNA of the CDR3 is TGTGCCAGCAGCTTAGAAATGGGAAATGGCTACACCTTC. Together with reference TRBV7-9 and TRBJ1-2, the CDR3 gives the full variable domain: DTGVSQNPRHKITKRGQNVTFRCDPISEHNRLYWYRQTLGQGPEFLTYFQNEAQLEKSRLLSDRFSAERPKGSFSTLEIQRTEQGDSAMYLCASSLEMGNGYTFGSGTRLTVV.